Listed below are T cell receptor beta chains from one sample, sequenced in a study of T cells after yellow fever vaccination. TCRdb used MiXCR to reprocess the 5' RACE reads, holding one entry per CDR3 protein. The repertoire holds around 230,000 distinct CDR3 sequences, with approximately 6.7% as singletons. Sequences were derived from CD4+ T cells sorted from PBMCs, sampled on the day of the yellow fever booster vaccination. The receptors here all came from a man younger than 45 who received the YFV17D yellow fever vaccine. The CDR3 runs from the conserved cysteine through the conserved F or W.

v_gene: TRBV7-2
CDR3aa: CASSLVASQETQYF

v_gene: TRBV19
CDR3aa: CASSSQEGIGTQYF

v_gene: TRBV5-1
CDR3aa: CASSFTSTAYNSPLHF

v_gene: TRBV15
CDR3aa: CATSREEVDADEQFF

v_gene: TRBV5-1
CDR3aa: CASSLPQAAGETQYF

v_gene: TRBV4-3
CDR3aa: CASSQDTGVNIQYF

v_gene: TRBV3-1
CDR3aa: CASSSQQPQHF

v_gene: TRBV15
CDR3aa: CATSRVKGPGLPTDTQYF

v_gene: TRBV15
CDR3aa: CATSAGGRGTEAFF

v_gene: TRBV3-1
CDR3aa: CASSQEASGRTEQFF

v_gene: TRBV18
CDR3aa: CASSLMSSGRADTQYF

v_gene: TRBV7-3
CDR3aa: CASSFGAGAGADTQYF

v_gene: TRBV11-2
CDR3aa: CASSLGSSGSETQYF

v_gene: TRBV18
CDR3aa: CASSLLRGNTIYF

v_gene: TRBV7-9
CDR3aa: CASSTGGDSGANVLTF

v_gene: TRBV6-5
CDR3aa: CASSYLGLADEQFF

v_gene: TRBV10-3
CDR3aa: CAISPRGETQYF

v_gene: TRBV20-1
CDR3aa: CSASHGTTYEQYF

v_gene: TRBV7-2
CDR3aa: CASSSTRGAGGYEQYF

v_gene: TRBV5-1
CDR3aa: CASRESSTREQFF

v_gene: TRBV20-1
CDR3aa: CSARVGNHNEQFF

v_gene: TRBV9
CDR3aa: CASSVEGNLGDTQYF

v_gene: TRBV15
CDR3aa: CATSRDGRDTYGYTF

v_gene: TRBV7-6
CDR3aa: CASSSDLGEQYF

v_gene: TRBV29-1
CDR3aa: CSVGDIEQYF

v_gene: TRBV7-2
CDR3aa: CASSLRSAGPYEQYF

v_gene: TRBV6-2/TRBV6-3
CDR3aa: CASSYSKVTDTQYF

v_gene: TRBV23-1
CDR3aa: CASSQSREETQYF

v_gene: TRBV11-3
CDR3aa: CASSFGLAATNEQFF

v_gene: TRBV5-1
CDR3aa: CASSWSGEETQYF

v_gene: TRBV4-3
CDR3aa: CASSQDPAEYNEQFF

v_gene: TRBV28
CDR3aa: CASGGTQYF

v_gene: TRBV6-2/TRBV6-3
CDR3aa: CASSREADNQPQHF

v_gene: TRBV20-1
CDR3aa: CSARESAGPVDQPQHF

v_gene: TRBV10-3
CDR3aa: CAAETENTDTQYF

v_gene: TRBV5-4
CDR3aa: CASSKGGNYNEQFF

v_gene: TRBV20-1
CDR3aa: CSASDGIYEQYF

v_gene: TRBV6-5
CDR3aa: CASSTSIRAAKPNTEAFF

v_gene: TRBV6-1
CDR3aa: CASSAWMYNEQFF

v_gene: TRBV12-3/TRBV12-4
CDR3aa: CASSLMPGANVLTF